Following are 3 T cell receptor beta chains from one sample sequenced in a study of shared clonotypes between healthy human individuals. Terminally differentiated effector memory CD45RA+ cells were left out of the naive CD8 fraction, which was CD45RO-negative and positively selected for CCR7. Measured with immunoSEQ multiplex PCR; TCRdb has only the in-frame clones, and not every one. The sample holds 1.5 million to 2.5 million clones, about 95% seen once. Sequencing input: naive CD8+ T cells sorted from blood. The receptors here all came from a man in his late teens or twenties in good health.

The count of this clone is one. The rearrangement uses TRBV5-4 and TRBJ2-3; D is perhaps TRBD1 or TRBD2 (5 bases each). CDR1 is SGHNT, CDR2 YYREEE, per germline (reference sequence). Between the trimmed V and J ends, which lost 4 bases and 4 bases, there was a span of 19 bases. The CDR3 has 16 residues. This chain's CDR3 is CASSPSPGALPDTQYF. Here the CDR3 DNA reads TGTGCCAGCAGCCCCTCTCCCGGGGCCCTCCCAGATACGCAGTATTTT.

The chain joins TRBV6-6 to TRBJ1-1, with 9 bases that match TRBD1. The germline CDR1 and CDR2 sequences are MNHNY and SVGAGI (reference sequence). This CDR3 region has 14 residues. After removal of 7 bases from V and 5 bases from J, the junction contained 8 bases not matched to a gene. This CDR3 reads CASTDRDRDTEAFF. The CDR3 region has the DNA TGTGCCAGCACGGACCGGGACAGGGATACTGAAGCTTTCTTT.

The chain has TRBV19 and TRBJ2-7; 7 bases agree with TRBD1. From germline, CDR1 is LNHDA and CDR2 SQIVND (reference sequence). The CDR3 sequence is 15 residues long. The junction had 6 bases not matched to a gene; V was cut back by 3 bases and J by 1 base. CDR3 sequence reads: CASSIKPGGSYEQYF. CDR3 bases: TGTGCCAGTAGTATTAAGCCAGGGGGTTCCTACGAGCAGTACTTC.